This T cell receptor beta chain was identified in a study of blood T cell repertoires in COVID-19. In the authors' workflow: Reference gene primer amplification yielded estimated nucleated cell counts. Assay: immunoSEQ multiplex PCR; the TCRdb copy retains only in-frame clones and omits some. V, J and clone size derive from that table, while D and trimming were established from the DNA sequence. This table holds 200,000 to 250,000 clones, approximately 81% found once. Germline V gives CDR1 LNHDA, CDR2 SQIVND (reference sequence). This CDR3 has 16 residues. Trimming took 6 bases from V and 4 from J; bases not matched to a gene: 9.

Sequencing was done on a sample of peripheral blood. This receptor was identified in an elderly woman with active or convalescent COVID-19. The chain combines TRBV19 with TRBJ1-6, with 7 bases fitting TRBD1. CDR3 residues: CASSLRQGQYNSPLHF. The CDR3 bases are TGTGCCAGTAGCCTTCGTCAGGGACAGTATAATTCACCCCTCCACTTT.